The T cell receptor beta chain described here comes from a study of cytomegalovirus exposure and HLA in healthy donors (dated by TCRdb to the late 2010s). Broadly, across the study: In an earlier analysis of around 540 of the donors, 250 to 350 Gb of sequence data and approximately 120 million unique TCR beta sequences from roughly 190 million T cells were reported. Donor age, sex, ethnicity and CMV serostatus were collected together with the repertoire data. Five DR-DQ haplotypes were treated as single units for association and clustering because of strong linkage in the cohort. Around 300 gigabases of sequencing data and approximately 84 million unique TCR sequences were included in an early release covering 550 to 800 HLA-typed donors. To study patterns of TCR occurrence, a later analysis re-analyzed previously published TCR beta repertoires from several hundred donors and added high-resolution HLA genotyping. High-throughput TCR immunosequencing, statistical association of individual TCRs with disease status, and machine learning were combined to predict cytomegalovirus infection status. Among roughly 400 genotyped donors of the cohort, an average of approximately 220,000 unique TCR beta nucleotide sequences was sequenced per donor, of which 15% to 20% were non-productive. The genetic ancestry cluster associated with self-reported Caucasian donors included about 81% of the approximately 410 genotyped donors. Class I and class II HLA loci were covered by the typing at four-digit resolution. A later genetic analysis used genome-wide SNP genotypes for 398 of the 666 donors, treating that subset as a discovery cohort. Typing coverage differed by locus: A, B, C, DRB1 and DQB1 were typed in roughly 620-630 donors, DQA1 in 522, DPA1 in roughly 590, and DPB1 in 472. An earlier analysis of 500 to 750 of the donors applied high-throughput TCR beta sequencing to assess whether each TCR beta V gene segment acted as functional or pseudogenic. All discovery cohort repertoires had been generated on a single sequencing platform. A separate validation cohort of some 130 different subjects was used in addition to the 666-subject first cohort. The T cell repertoires of several hundred subjects were profiled by immunosequencing and related to cytomegalovirus serostatus. The aim of the study was to test whether cataloging public T cell receptors could identify signatures of past pathogen exposure. Rather than using new phenotypic data, the later analysis identified candidate immune exposures from TCR beta sequences and from how often those sequences occurred across donors.

The cohort consisted of approximately 670 healthy bone marrow donors. At the time of sampling, every cohort member was nominally healthy, though immune exposures that went unrecorded were likely present. The donor was CMV seronegative and belonged to the group of 350 or so seronegative cohort members. A peripheral blood sample was collected from each donor, and TCR beta sequencing was performed on peripheral blood mononuclear cells. Genomic DNA extraction from the blood cell samples was performed with the Qiagen DNeasy Blood Extraction Kit. What the work shows at the level of the full study, not this receptor alone: When HLA alleles, especially DR and DQ, strongly co-occurred, attributing TCR associations to individual alleles was difficult. In a later genetic analysis, fewer N-insertions in productive TCRs were reported among donors in an Asian-associated ancestry cluster than the approximately 630-donor mean. Only TCR beta chains were sequenced in this cohort, and the absence of alpha or paired-chain data limited detectable features. A further reported finding was that TCR beta sequences accurately predicted the HLA-A and HLA-B alleles for most subjects in the first cohort. According to a later analysis, TCR association rates differed among HLA loci, with DRB1 alleles showing the most associated TCRs and HLA-C alleles showing the fewest. Linkage disequilibrium might explain the correlated functional status among segregating V segments, but an unknown experimental factor could not be excluded. A cluster of highly shared sequence variants was judged likely to represent a technical artifact of the sequencing pipeline. A later analysis reported that several top co-occurrence clusters appeared linked to parvovirus B19, influenza, CMV and Epstein-Barr virus. The 87-base-pair reads could not distinguish some IMGT-functional V segments, including TRBV6-2 and TRBV6-3, so those segments were excluded. In a later analysis, HLA-associated TCR beta chains showed more clonal expansion and lower generation probabilities than non-associated chains that were equally common. In vitro tests confirmed that three of the cytomegalovirus-associated TCR beta chains recognize cytomegalovirus antigens. A later analysis associated 15,000 to 20,000 TCR beta sequences with specific HLA alleles at a false discovery rate of 0.05. In an earlier analysis of some 540 of the donors, most TCR beta V segments appeared in productive rearrangements about 87% or about 30% of the time, broadly matching IMGT annotations. It was suggested by the authors that the approach could potentially be generalized to other disease states and immunological phenotypes. Roughly uniform sequencing depth across donors was assumed in presence/absence analyses, although this assumption may not hold. Most CMV-associated TCR beta chains appeared to be HLA-restricted in a later analysis, and the HLA associations seemed to be driven largely by CMV exposure. The earlier analysis of approximately 540 of the donors excluded some 15 rarely observed V segments, including chromosome 9 orphons, because counts were too low. For the cohort, immune exposure information was limited to CMV serostatus. While some public TCRs were present in many individuals, most TCR sequences turned up only very rarely across donors. Cytomegalovirus status was reported to be diagnosed by the classifier with high specificity and sensitivity in both the original and validation cohorts. In a later genetic analysis, a missense DCLRE1C variant was associated with V-gene and J-gene trimming of TCR beta chains, and the association was replicated in an independent cohort. Because some donors lacked HLA typing at each locus, the association tests relied only on the typed subset. In the study, some 180 TCR beta chains were listed as associated with cytomegalovirus.

Libraries were made using the immunoSEQ multiplex PCR assay. A mixture of 60 forward primers for TCR Vbeta segments and 13 reverse primers for TCR Jbeta segments was used in the multiplex PCR. A multiplex PCR assay on genomic DNA amplified the CDR3 region of rearranged TCR beta genes. The amplified TCR beta libraries were sequenced on the Illumina HiSeq System as 87-base-pair reads. The study's processing was this. In a later analysis, 77 million or so unique TCR beta chains were counted across the roughly 670 repertoires, and approximately 11 million of these chains were shared by at least two donors. To remove PCR and sequencing errors, raw reads were error-corrected and collapsed into unique sequences using a nearest-neighbor algorithm that merged closely related sequences. To assign V, D and J gene segments, CDR3 sequences were aligned to IMGT reference sequences. For a sequence to be retained, at least a six-nucleotide match to both a V gene segment and a J gene segment was required. Rearrangements were called productive when the CDR3 lacked stop codons and stayed in frame with V and J; all others were non-productive. Following IMGT convention, CDR3 was defined as the stretch from the second conserved V-encoded cysteine up to the conserved J-encoded phenylalanine. The earlier analysis of 450 to 750 of the donors excluded any sequence lacking an unambiguous match to a single V gene segment. An earlier analysis of 500 to 700 of the donors classified V segments as functional when productive rearrangements were above 56.7% and as segregating when the standard deviation between donors was above 5%. A statistical classification framework was developed to diagnose cytomegalovirus status using the catalog of TCR beta chain sequences. V and J gene assignment, in a later analysis, came from comparing TCR nucleotide sequences with IMGT/GENE-DB human TR gene sequences. In a later analysis, CDR3 sequences and most-parsimonious VDJ recombination scenarios were assigned using the TCRdist pipeline. In a later analysis, each TCR beta chain was defined by its CDR3 amino acid sequence together with its V-gene family, and reads without a unique V-gene family were excluded. To address suspected cross-contamination and a sequencing artifact, a later analysis removed over 500 highly shared, low-generation-probability nucleotide sequences. For each public chain, a later analysis derived a clonal expansion index from normalized ranks of inferred template counts within each repertoire. In a later analysis, generation probabilities were computed using a VDJ recombination model fitted to out-of-frame rearrangements, and the results were checked against IGoR. A later analysis scored TCR-TCR, TCR-HLA and TCR-CMV co-occurrence with hypergeometric tests, applying a repertoire-size bias correction to TCR pairs. False discovery rates were estimated in a later analysis by permuting HLA or CMV assignments 20 times. In a later analysis, co-occurring TCRs were grouped using DBSCAN, with TCRdist sequence similarity added in when clustering inside HLA-allele-positive subsets. Co-occurrence clustering excluded repertoires with fewer than 30,000 or more than 120,000 public chains, plus five with anomalous nucleotide sharing. TCRdb stores this immuneACCESS table with in-frame sequences only. Part of the clones is absent; in the studies checked, under half of the shortfall reflects unresolved V genes, and no reason is known for the rest. That table is the source of V, J and clone size, and D and trimming were worked out from the DNA. The sample table shows about 150,000 clones, and approximately 88% are seen once. The ten largest clones represent more than 1% of the sample.

From its cysteine to its phenylalanine, the CDR3 spans 11 amino acids. Left in the record is the CDR3 DNA by itself, 33 bases read in frame from the first base. V is shortened by 6 bases, J by 6 bases, and the region joining them spans 6 bases. CDR1 and CDR2 are drawn from the germline V gene: MGHDK, SYGVNS. This clone was observed a single time. What this receptor recognizes is not known. Per-base qualities were not stored, and no clone one base away is much larger. The rearrangement combines TRBV25-1 with TRBJ2-1; TRBD1 is perhaps the D gene, given 5 matching bases. Sequencing used PBMCs. This clonotype was obtained from a boy between 2 and 10 years old in good health and CMV-seronegative. The CDR3 has the sequence CASRTANEQFF. The DNA sequence reads TGTGCCAGCAGGACAGCCAATGAGCAGTTCTTC. This CDR3, with the reference TRBV25-1 and TRBJ2-1 proteins standing in past its ends, gives the full variable domain EADIYQTPRYLVIGTGKKITLECSQTMGHDKMYWYQQDPGMELHLIHYSYGVNSTEKGDLSSESTVSRIRTEHFPLTLESARPSHTSQYLCASRTANEQFFGPGTRLTVL.